This T cell receptor (beta chain) was retrieved from a study of shared clonotypes between healthy human individuals. Study summary: For every donor, three CD4 naive, three CD4 memory, two CD8 naive and one CD8 memory plates were used.

Using immunoSEQ multiplex PCR, the repertoire was profiled, and TCRdb retains in-frame clones only, with some absent. Here the sample spans about 1.5 million clones, approximately 98% being singletons. Memory CD4+ cells were the fraction left after CD45RA+ naive selection. Losses at the gene ends were 3 bases for V and 0 bases for J; bases not matched to a gene: 9. Germline V gives CDR1 SGHRS, CDR2 YFSETQ. The length of the CDR3 is 17 residues. The receptor comes from a man aged 25-45 years in good health. V and J are TRBV5-1 and TRBJ2-3, with 8 nucleotides matching TRBD1. Sequenced: naive CD4+ T cells sorted from blood. The subset denotes: CD45RA+ positively selected. CDR3 loop: CASSSTWTGLSTDTQYF. The DNA of the CDR3 is TGCGCCAGCAGCTCGACTTGGACAGGGCTTAGCACAGATACGCAGTATTTT.